The T cell receptor (beta chain) under discussion was sequenced for a study of CXCR3-negative and CXCR3-positive naive CD8 T cells. Study-level results: Comparably high diversity marked both naive subsets, whereas memory CD8+ cells had much lower diversity. For CXCR3-positive naive cells, TRB CDR3s were more hydrophobic than those of CXCR3-negative naive cells. After cryopreservation, expression of CXCR3 was partially reduced, and most assays were run with fresh PBMCs.

UMI-labeled 5' RACE TRB cDNA libraries were prepared from the cells. One entry per CDR3 protein, without DNA, is what TCRdb gives after re-calling the 5' RACE reads. The sample's table shows around 88,000 distinct CDR3 sequences. This CDR3 is built from 13 residues. From germline, CDR1 is SGHDT and CDR2 YYEEEE. Points on this clonotype: No antigen is known for it.

The chain has TRBV5-6 and TRBJ2-1; TCRdb calls TRBD2, which cannot be checked without DNA. The specimen sequenced was naive CXCR3+ CD8+ T cells from blood. Subset given: CD45RO-CCR7+CD27+CD95- naive CD8+ T cells expressing CXCR3 (TNR3+). The source of this sequence is a human donor in good health. Some clones in this sample may be carry-over from other donors' samples. The CDR3 region is CASSPGLAREQFF. The whole variable domain, remainder taken from reference TRBV5-6 and TRBJ2-1, is DAGVTQSPTHLIKTRGQQVTLRCSPKSGHDTVSWYQQALGQGPQFIFQYYEEEERQRGNFPDRFSGHQFPNYSSELNVNALLLGDSALYLCASSPGLAREQFFGPGTRLTVL.